This TCR beta chain appears in the sequencing data of a study of CD8+ T cells in alopecia areata. V shed 8 bases and J shed 8 bases, with 19 bases lying between them. Looked up from germline, CDR1 is MNHEY and CDR2 is SMNVEV (reference sequence). The CDR3 extends over 14 amino acids. Sequencing used cDNA as its template, made by extracting RNA and reverse transcribing it. TCRdb keeps only in-frame clones here, not all; method: immunoSEQ multiplex PCR. The profile covers 150,000 to 200,000 clones, with about three fifths appearing a single time and approximately 1.2% taken by the ten largest. With respect to this clone: Its target is not known.

The treatment is: oral pan-JAK inhibitor, 5-10 mg twice daily. A FACSAria was used to sort CD4+ and CD8+ T cells. These cells came from PBMCs. Study results and limitations: Uncertain still, given a single nonresponder, is whether baseline CD8+ expansion links to response. For lesional scalp, especially alopecia totalis/universalis, clonality was higher than in normal scalp. Scalp clonality, along with expanded CD8+ clones among the top 100, was significantly decreased by tofacitinib.

The material was CD4+ T cells sorted from blood, obtained between weeks 47 and 50, from a patient treated with tofacitinib. This TCR was sampled from a human donor with alopecia areata. The rearrangement joins TRBV27 to TRBJ1-5; no reliable D call. In nucleotides, the CDR3 is TGTGCCAGCGGACTGGGGATAGGGAACAAGCCCCAGCATTTT. Translated: CASGLGIGNKPQHF.